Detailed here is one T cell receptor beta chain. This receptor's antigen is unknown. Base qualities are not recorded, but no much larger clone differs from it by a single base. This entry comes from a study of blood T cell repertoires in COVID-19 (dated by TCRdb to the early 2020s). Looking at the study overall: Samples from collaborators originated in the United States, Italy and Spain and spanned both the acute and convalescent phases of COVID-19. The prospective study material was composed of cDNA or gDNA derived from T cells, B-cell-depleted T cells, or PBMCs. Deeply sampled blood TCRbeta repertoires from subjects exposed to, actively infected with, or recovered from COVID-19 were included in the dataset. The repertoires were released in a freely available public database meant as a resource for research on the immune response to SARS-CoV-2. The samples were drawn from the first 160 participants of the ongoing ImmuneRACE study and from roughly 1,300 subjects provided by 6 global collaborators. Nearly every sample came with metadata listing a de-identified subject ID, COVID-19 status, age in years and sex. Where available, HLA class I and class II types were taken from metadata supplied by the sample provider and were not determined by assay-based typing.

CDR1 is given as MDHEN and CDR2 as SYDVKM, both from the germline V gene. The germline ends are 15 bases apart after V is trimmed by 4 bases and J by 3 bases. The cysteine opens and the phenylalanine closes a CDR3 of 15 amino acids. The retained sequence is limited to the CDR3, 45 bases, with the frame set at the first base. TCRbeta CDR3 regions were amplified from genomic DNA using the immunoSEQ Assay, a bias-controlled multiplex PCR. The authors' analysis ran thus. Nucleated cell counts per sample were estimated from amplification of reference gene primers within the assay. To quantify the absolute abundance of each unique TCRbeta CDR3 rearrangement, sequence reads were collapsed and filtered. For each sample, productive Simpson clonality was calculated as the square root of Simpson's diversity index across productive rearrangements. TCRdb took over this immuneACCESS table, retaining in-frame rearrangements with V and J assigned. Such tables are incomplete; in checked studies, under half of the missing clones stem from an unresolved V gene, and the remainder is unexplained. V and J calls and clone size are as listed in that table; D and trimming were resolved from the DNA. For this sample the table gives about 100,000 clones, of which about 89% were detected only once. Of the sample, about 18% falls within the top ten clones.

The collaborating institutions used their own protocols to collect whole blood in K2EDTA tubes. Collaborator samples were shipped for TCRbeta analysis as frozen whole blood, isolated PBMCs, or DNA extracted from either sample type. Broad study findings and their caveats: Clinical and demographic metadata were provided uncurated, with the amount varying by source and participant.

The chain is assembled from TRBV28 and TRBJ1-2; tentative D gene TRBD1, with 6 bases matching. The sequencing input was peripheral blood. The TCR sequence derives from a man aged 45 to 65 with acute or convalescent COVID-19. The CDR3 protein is CASSSSLGQHYGYTF. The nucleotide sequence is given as TGTGCCAGCAGTTCTTCCCTTGGACAGCACTATGGCTACACCTTC.